This TCR beta chain was obtained from a study of regulatory T cells in long-lasting Graves disease. In building TCR beta libraries, iRepertoire HTBI primers were used together with Arm-PCR of CDR3 regions. Using its own MiXCR run on the multiplex PCR reads, TCRdb lists one record per CDR3 protein. The sample carries 560,000 or so distinct CDR3 sequences, about 16% recorded once. Time point denoted: newly diagnosed GD, antithyroid drugs for less than 3 months. PBMC-derived RNA was used for the TCR library. This clonotype has more than one count but fewer than ten. Trimming took 2 bases from V and 4 from J; bases not matched to a gene: 5. The CDR3 runs 14 residues. Germline CDR1 is MNHEY and CDR2 is SMNVEV (reference sequence). This sample was shared with a second study, whose subject was T cells in Graves' hyperthyroidism and ophthalmopathy. According to that study: A lack of ophthalmopathy progression within 18 months defined stable Graves' hyperthyroidism.

Sequencing was performed on peripheral blood mononuclear cells (PBMCs), taken at new diagnosis, from a patient treated with antithyroid drugs. V and J are TRBV27 and TRBJ2-7; 7 bases fit TRBD1. The clonotype was recovered from a man aged 18 to 29 with Graves disease. The CDR3 DNA reads TGTGCCAGCAGTTTAATGGGACAGAGATACGAGCAGTACTTC. Amino acids: CASSLMGQRYEQYF.